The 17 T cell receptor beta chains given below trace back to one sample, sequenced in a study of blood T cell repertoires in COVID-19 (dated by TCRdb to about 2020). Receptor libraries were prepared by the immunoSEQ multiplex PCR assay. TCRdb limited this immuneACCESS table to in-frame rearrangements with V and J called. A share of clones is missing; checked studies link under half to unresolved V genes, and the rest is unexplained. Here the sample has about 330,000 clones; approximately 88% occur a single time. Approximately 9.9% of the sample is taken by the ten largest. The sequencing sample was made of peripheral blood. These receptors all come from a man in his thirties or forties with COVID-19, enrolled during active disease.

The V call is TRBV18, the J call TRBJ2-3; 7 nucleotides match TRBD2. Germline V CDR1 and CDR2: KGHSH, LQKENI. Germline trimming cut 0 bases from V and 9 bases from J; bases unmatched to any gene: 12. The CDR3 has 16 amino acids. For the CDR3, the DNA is TGTGCCAGCTCACCACCGTCTAGAGGGGAGCGGGGAACGCAGTATTTT. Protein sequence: CASSPPSRGERGTQYF.

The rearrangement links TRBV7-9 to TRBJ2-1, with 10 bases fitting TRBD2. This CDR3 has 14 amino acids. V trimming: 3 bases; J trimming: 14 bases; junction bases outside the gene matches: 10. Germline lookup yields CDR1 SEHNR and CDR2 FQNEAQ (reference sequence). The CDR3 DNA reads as TGTGCCAGCAGCTTCCTAGCGGGGGCCCTGAGGAAGTTCTTC. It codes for CASSFLAGALRKFF.

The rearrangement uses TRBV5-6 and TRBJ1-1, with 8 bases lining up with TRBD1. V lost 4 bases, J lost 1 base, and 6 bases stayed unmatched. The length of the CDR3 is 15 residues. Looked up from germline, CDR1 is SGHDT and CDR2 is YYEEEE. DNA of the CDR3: TGTGCCAGCAGCCCCATAACAGGGGGGAACACTGAAGCTTTCTTT. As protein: CASSPITGGNTEAFF.

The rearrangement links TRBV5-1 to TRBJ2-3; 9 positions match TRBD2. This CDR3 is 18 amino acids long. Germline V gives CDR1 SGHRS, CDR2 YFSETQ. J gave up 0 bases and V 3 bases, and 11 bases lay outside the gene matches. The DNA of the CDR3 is TGCGCCAGCAGCTCAGGACTAGCGCTATCCATAAGCACAGATACGCAGTATTTT. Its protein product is CASSSGLALSISTDTQYF.

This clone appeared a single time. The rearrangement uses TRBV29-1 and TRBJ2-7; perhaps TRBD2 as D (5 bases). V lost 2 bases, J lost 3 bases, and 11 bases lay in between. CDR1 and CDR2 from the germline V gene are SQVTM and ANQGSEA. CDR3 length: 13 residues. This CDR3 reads CSVELAADYEQYF. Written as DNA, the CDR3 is TGCAGCGTTGAACTGGCAGCGGACTACGAGCAGTACTTC.

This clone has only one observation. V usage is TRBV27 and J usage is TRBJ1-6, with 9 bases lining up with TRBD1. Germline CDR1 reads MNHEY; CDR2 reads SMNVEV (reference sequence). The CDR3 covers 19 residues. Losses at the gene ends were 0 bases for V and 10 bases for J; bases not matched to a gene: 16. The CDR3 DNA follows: TGTGCCAGCAGTTTATCTTTTTCGGGGACAGGGAGAATAGGATCACCCCTCCACTTT. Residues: CASSLSFSGTGRIGSPLHF.

The DNA of the CDR3 is TGTGCCAGCAGCTTAAGACAGGGACCCACAGATACGCAGTATTTT. This sequence encodes CASSLRQGPTDTQYF. The chain uses TRBV7-2 and TRBJ2-3; 7 bases agree with TRBD1. The CDR3 consists of 15 residues. Germline V gene lookup returns CDR1 SGHTA and CDR2 FQGNSA. V gave up 2 bases and J gave up 2 bases; unmatched junction bases: 4.

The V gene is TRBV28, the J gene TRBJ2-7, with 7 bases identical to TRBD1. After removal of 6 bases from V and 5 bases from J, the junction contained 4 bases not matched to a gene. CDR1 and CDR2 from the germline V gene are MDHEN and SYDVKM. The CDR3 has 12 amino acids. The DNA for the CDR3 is TGTGCCAGCAGCCTACAGGGGAACGAGCAGTACTTC. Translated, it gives CASSLQGNEQYF.

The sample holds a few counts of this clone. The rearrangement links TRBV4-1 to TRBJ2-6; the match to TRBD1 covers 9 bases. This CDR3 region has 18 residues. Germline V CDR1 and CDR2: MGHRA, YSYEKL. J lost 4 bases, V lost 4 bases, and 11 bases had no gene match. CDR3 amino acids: CASSPHRTGALGANVLTF. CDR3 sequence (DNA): TGCGCCAGCAGCCCCCACAGGACAGGGGCGTTGGGGGCCAACGTCCTGACTTTC.

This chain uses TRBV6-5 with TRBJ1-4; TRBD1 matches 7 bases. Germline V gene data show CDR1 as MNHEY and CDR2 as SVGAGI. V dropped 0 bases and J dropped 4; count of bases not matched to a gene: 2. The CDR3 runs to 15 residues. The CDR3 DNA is TGTGCCAGCAGTTACTCAGGGACAGTTAATGAAAAACTGTTTTTT. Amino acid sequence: CASSYSGTVNEKLFF.

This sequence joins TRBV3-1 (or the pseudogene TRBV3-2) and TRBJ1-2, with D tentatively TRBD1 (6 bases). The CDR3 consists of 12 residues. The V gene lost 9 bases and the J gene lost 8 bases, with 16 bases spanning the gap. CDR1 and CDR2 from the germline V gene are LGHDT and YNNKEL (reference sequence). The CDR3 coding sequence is TGTGCCAGTTCCGGGGGGCAGGGAGGCTACACCTTC. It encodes CASSGGQGGYTF.

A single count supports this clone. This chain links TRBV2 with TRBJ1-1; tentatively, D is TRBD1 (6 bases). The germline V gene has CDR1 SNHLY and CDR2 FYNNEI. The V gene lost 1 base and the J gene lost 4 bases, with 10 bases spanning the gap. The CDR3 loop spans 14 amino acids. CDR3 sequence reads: CASSEGGRGTEAFF. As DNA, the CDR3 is TGTGCCAGCAGTGAAGGCGGCAGGGGCACTGAAGCTTTCTTT.

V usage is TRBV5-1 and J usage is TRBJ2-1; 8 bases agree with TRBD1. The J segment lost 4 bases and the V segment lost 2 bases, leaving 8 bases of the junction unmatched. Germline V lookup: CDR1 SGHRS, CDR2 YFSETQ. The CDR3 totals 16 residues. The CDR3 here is CASSLGQGDFYNEQFF. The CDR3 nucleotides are TGCGCCAGCAGCTTAGGACAGGGCGACTTTTACAATGAGCAGTTCTTC.

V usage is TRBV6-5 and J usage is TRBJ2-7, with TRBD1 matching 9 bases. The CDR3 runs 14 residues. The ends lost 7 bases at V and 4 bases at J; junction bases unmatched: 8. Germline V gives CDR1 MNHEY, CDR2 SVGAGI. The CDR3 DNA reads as TGTGCCAGCATCGTAGGTGACAGGGGGTACGAGCAGTACTTC. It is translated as CASIVGDRGYEQYF.

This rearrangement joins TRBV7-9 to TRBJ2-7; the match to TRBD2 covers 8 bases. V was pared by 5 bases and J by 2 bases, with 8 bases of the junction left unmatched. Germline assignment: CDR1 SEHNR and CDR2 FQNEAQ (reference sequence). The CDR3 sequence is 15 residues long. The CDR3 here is CASSPIASGPYEQYF. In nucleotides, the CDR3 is TGTGCCAGCAGCCCTATCGCTAGCGGGCCCTACGAGCAGTACTTC.

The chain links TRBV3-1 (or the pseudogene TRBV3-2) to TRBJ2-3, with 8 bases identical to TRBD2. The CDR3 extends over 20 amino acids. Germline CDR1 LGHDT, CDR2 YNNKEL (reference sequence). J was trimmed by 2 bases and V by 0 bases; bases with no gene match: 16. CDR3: CASSQDYVRGRPVPTDTQYF. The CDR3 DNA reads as TGTGCCAGCAGCCAAGATTACGTGCGCGGGAGGCCGGTTCCCACAGATACGCAGTATTTT.

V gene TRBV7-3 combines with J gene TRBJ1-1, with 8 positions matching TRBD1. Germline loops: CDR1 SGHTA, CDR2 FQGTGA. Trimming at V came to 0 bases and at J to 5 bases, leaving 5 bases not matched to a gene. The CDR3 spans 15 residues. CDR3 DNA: TGTGCCAGCAGCTTAACCTCAGGGGGCCATACTGAAGCTTTCTTT. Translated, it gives CASSLTSGGHTEAFF.